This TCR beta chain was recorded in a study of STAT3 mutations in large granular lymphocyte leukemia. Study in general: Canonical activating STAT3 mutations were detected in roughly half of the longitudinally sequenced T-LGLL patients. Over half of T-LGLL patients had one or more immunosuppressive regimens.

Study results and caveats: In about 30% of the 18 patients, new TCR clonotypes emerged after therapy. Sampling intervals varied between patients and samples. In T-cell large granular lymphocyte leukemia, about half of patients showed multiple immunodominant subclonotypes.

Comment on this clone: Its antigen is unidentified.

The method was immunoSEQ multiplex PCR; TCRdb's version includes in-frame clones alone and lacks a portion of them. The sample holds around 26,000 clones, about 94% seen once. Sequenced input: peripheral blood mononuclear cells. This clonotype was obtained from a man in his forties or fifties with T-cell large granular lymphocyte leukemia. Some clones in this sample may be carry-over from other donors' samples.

Here the CDR3 DNA reads TGCGCCAGCAGCTTGGCGCGGAGTGGGGACACTGAAGCTTTCTTT. It is translated as CASSLARSGDTEAFF. The chain links TRBV5-1 to TRBJ1-1; D ambiguous. V gave up 0 bases and J gave up 3 bases, with 12 bases separating them. The CDR3 covers 15 residues. Germline values: CDR1 SGHRS, CDR2 YFSETQ.